The rows below give T cell receptor beta chains drawn from one sample of a study of identical twins. TCRdb independently ran MiXCR on the 5' RACE reads; one entry per CDR3 protein. The sample lists about 660,000 distinct CDR3 sequences, roughly 8% occurring once. Another study also made use of these data, one on yellow fever vaccine responses in identical twins.

The sequencing input was PBMCs. The receptor source for this set is a young woman in good health. The CDR3 runs from the conserved cysteine through the conserved F or W. D genes are given only for firm matches. Size values are once, few and many counts, or a class for expanded clones, and some rows have none.

TRBJ2-7	TRBV7-6	.	few	CASSFHPDRNEHYEQYF	TGTGCCAGCAGCTTCCATCCGGACAGAAATGAACATTACGAGCAGTACTTC
TRBJ1-1	TRBV20-1	.	.	CSARDQGMASTEAFF	TGCAGTGCTAGAGATCAAGGGATGGCGAGCACTGAAGCTTTCTTT
TRBJ2-1	TRBV15	TRBD1	many	CATSRKTGDYNEQFF	TGTGCCACCAGCAGGAAGACAGGGGACTACAATGAGCAGTTCTTC
TRBJ2-2	TRBV27	.	.	CASNRRAGSNGELFF	TGTGCCAGCAACCGTCGGGCAGGGTCAAACGGGGAGCTGTTTTTT
TRBJ2-3	TRBV7-6	.	.	CASSWDVWADTQYF	TGTGCCAGCAGCTGGGACGTTTGGGCAGATACGCAGTATTTT
TRBJ2-7	TRBV15	TRBD1	.	CATSGDRGHYEQYF	TGTGCCACCAGCGGGGACAGGGGGCATTACGAGCAGTACTTC
TRBJ2-4	TRBV9	.	many	CASSHRAGEDKNIQYF	TGTGCCAGCAGCCACCGGGCCGGGGAGGACAAAAACATTCAGTACTTC
TRBJ2-7	TRBV12-3/TRBV12-4	TRBD1	.	CASTSSGRPGTGSFYEQYF	TGTGCCAGCACCTCCTCCGGGCGCCCCGGGACAGGGTCTTTCTACGAGCAGTACTTC
TRBJ2-5	TRBV7-9	.	.	CASSLPQTGIETQYF	TGTGCCAGCAGCTTACCCCAAACAGGGATAGAGACCCAGTACTTC
TRBJ2-3	TRBV20-1	TRBD2	.	CSARLAGDTDTQYF	TGCAGTGCTCGTCTAGCGGGGGACACAGATACGCAGTATTTT
TRBJ2-1	TRBV20-1	.	few	CSARGQTYNEQFF	TGCAGTGCTAGGGGTCAAACCTACAATGAGCAGTTCTTC
TRBJ2-2	TRBV6-5	.	few	CASSYLTSVTGELFF	TGTGCCAGCAGTTACTTAACGAGCGTAACCGGGGAGCTGTTTTTT
TRBJ2-1	TRBV7-2	.	many	CASSLSLSYNEQFF	TGTGCCAGCAGCTTGAGTCTGTCCTACAATGAGCAGTTCTTC
TRBJ2-5	TRBV2	.	.	CASSWKWDDQETQYF	TGTGCCAGCAGTTGGAAGTGGGATGACCAAGAGACCCAGTACTTC
TRBJ2-5	TRBV7-8	.	.	CASSLAGFMGDQETQYF	TGTGCCAGCAGCTTAGCGGGTTTCATGGGAGATCAAGAGACCCAGTACTTC
TRBJ2-7	TRBV6-5	.	.	CASAPMYYEQYF	TGTGCCAGCGCTCCAATGTACTACGAGCAGTACTTC
TRBJ2-1	TRBV28	.	many	CASSSRQGMGLAVYNEQFF	TGTGCCAGCAGTTCCCGACAGGGAATGGGGCTAGCGGTTTACAATGAGCAGTTCTTC
TRBJ2-2	TRBV18	.	.	CASSPLMFGELFF	TGTGCCAGCTCACCTCTTATGTTCGGGGAGCTGTTTTTT
TRBJ2-2	TRBV10-3	TRBD1	.	CAITPDRGPNTGELFF	TGTGCCATCACCCCGGACAGGGGCCCTAACACCGGGGAGCTGTTTTTT
TRBJ2-7	TRBV12-3/TRBV12-4	TRBD1	.	CASRTQGCYEQYF	TGTGCCAGCAGAACACAGGGGTGCTACGAGCAGTACTTC
TRBJ1-6	TRBV3-1	TRBD1	few	CASSTTGYSPLHF	TGTGCCAGCAGTACGACAGGGTATTCACCCCTCCACTTT
TRBJ2-6	TRBV5-6	.	few	CASSVGLPPSGANVLTF	TGTGCCAGCAGCGTAGGACTGCCTCCATCCGGGGCCAACGTCCTGACTTTC
TRBJ2-3	TRBV5-4	.	.	CASSLAARAGRTSTDTQYF	TGTGCCAGCAGCTTGGCGGCTCGGGCGGGGAGAACTAGCACAGATACGCAGTATTTT
TRBJ2-7	TRBV4-2	.	many	CASSDTRGDYRGYYEQYF	TGTGCCAGCAGCGATACTAGGGGGGACTACCGGGGGTACTACGAGCAGTACTTC
TRBJ1-4	TRBV12-3/TRBV12-4	.	many	CASSTYRVEKLFF	TGTGCCAGCAGTACCTACAGGGTTGAAAAACTGTTTTTT
TRBJ2-1	TRBV29-1	TRBD1	many	CSVWGQSEEQFF	TGCAGCGTTTGGGGACAGTCGGAAGAGCAGTTCTTC
TRBJ2-5	TRBV12-3/TRBV12-4	TRBD2	.	CASTLAGGGQETQYF	TGTGCCAGCACCCTCGCGGGGGGAGGGCAAGAGACCCAGTACTTC
TRBJ2-2	TRBV10-3	.	.	CAITLTRNTGELFF	TGTGCCATCACCCTGACGAGGAACACCGGGGAGCTGTTTTTT
TRBJ2-3	TRBV6-2/TRBV6-3	TRBD2	.	CASSEGLAAKDTQYF	TGTGCCAGCAGTGAGGGACTAGCGGCCAAGGATACGCAGTATTTT